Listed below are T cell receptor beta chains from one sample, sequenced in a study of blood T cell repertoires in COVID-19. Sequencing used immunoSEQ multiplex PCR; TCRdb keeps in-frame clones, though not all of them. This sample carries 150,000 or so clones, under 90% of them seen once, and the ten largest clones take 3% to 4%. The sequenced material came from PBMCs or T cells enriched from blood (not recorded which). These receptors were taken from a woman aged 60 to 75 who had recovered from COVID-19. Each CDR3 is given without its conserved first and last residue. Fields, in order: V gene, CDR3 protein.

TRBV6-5	ASRGTGGNTIY
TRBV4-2	ASSQEFQGAYEKLF
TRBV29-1	SVEAAQETQY
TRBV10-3	AISALQETQY
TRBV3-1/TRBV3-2	ASSRGDSYNSPLH
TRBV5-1	ASSPGQGDFEAF
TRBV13	ASSSRTDTNYGYT
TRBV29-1	SVHQLHRGRGYGYT
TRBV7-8	ASSLVFGQGYEQY
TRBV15	ATSRETVNEQF
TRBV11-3	ASSLAASGNTIY
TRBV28	ASSGTGWFSDTQY
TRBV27	ASSFRGGQGSFAEAF
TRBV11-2	ASSLGLAGADTQY
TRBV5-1	ASSWADRAYGYT
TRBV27	ASSRIRASGTDTQY
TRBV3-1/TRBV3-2	ASSPGGGQAF
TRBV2	ASIIALGRETQY